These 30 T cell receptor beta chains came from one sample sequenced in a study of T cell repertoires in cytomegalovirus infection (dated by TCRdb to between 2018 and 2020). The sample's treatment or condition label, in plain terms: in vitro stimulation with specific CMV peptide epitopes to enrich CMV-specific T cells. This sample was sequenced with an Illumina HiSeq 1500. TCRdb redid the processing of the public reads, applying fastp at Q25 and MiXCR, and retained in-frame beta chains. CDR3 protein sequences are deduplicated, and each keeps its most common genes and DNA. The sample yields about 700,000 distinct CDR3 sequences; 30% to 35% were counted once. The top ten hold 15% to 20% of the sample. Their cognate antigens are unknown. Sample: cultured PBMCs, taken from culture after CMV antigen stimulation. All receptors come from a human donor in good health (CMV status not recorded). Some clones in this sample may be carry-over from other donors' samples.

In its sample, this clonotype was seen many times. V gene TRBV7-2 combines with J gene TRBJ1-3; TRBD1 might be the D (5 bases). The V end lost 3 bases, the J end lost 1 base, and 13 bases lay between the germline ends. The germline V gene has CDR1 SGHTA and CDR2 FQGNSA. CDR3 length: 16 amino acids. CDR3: CASSFRAAGSGNTIYF. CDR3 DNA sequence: TGTGCCAGCAGCTTCAGGGCAGCTGGTTCTGGAAACACCATATATTTT.

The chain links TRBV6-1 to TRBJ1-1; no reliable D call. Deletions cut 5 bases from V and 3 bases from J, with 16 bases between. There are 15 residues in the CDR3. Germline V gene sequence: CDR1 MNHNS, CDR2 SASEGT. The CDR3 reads CASSTGLGGYTEAFF. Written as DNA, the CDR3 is TGTGCCAGCAGTACCGGACTGGGAGGGTACACTGAAGCTTTCTTT.

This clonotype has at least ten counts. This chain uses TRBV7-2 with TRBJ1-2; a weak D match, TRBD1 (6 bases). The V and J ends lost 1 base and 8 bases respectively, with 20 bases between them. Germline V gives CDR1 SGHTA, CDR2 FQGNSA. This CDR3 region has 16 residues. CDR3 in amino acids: CASSLVLQGGQGGYTF. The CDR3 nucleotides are TGTGCCAGCAGCTTAGTTCTCCAGGGCGGTCAGGGGGGCTACACCTTC.

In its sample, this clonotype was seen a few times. The CDR3 DNA reads TGTGCCAGCAGCCTCGGGACCGCCAGCTCCTACGAGCAGTACTTC. It translates to CASSLGTASSYEQYF. The chain recombines TRBV5-6 with TRBJ2-7; TRBD1 or TRBD2 may be the D gene (5 bases each). This CDR3 has 15 amino acids. The germline V and J ends were trimmed by 4 bases and 0 bases, with 14 bases remaining between them. The germline CDR1 and CDR2 sequences are SGHDT and YYEEEE.

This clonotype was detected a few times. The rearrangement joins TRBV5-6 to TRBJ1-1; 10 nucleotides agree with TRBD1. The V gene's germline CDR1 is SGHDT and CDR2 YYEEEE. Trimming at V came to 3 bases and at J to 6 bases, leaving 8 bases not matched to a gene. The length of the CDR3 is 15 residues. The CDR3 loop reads CASSSIRTGGAEAFF. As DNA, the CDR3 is TGTGCCAGCAGCTCAATTCGGACAGGGGGAGCTGAAGCTTTCTTT.

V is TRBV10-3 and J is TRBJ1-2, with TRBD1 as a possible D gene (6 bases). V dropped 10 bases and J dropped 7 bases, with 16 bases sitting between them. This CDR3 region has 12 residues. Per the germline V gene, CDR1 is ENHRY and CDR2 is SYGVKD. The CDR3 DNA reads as TGTGCCACCTTTTCTAGGGGGTCTGGCTACACCTTC. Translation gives CATFSRGSGYTF.

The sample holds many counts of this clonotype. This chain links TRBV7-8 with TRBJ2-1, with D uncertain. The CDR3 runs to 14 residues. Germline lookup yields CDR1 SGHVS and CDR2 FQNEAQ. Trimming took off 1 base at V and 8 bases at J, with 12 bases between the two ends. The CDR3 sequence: CASSLEVSSDEQFF. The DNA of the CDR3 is TGTGCCAGCAGCTTAGAGGTAAGCTCAGATGAGCAGTTCTTC. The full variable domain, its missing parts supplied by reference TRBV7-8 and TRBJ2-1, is GAGVSQSPRYKVAKRGQDVALRCDPISGHVSLFWYQQALGQGPEFLTYFQNEAQLDKSGLPSDRFFAERPEGSVSTLKIQRTQQEDSAVYLCASSLEVSSDEQFFGPGTRLTVL.

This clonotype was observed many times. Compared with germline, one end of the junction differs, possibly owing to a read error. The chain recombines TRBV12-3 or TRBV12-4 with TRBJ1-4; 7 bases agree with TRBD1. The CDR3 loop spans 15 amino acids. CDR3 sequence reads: CASSSQGETYEKLFF. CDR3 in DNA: TGTGCCAGCAGTTCCCAGGGGGAAACTTATGAAAAACTGTTTTTT.

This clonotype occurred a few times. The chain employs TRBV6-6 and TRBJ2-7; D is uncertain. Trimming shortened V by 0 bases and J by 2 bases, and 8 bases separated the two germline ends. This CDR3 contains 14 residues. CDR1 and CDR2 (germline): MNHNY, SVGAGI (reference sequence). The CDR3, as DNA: TGTGCCAGCAGTTACTCGCACGTAACCTACGAGCAGTACTTC. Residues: CASSYSHVTYEQYF.

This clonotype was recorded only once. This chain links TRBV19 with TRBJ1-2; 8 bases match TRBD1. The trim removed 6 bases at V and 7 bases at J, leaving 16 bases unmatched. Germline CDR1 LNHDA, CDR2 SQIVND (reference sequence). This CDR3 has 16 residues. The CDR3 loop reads CASSPPGTGATSGYTF. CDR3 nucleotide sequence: TGTGCCAGTAGCCCCCCCGGGACAGGTGCAACAAGTGGCTACACCTTC.

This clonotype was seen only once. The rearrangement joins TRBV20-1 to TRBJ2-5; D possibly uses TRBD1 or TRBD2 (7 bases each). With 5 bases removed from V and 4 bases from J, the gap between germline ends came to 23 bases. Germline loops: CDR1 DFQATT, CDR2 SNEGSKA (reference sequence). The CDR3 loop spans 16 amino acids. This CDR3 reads CSAGGARQGRLETQYF. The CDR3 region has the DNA TGCAGTGCTGGGGGGGCCAGACAGGGACGACTAGAGACCCAGTACTTC.

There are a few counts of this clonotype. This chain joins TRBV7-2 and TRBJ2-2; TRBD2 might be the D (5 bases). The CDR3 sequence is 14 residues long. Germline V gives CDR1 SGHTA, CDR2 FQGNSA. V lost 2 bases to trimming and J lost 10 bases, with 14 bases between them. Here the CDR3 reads CASSLKDGLTELFF. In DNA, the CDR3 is TGTGCCAGCAGCTTAAAAGACGGACTTACGGAGCTGTTTTTT.

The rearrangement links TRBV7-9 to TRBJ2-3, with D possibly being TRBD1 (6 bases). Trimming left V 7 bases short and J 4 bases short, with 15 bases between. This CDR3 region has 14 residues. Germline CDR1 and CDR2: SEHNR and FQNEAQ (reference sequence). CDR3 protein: CASINRVGADTQYF. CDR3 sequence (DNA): TGTGCCAGCATTAACAGGGTAGGCGCAGATACGCAGTATTTT.

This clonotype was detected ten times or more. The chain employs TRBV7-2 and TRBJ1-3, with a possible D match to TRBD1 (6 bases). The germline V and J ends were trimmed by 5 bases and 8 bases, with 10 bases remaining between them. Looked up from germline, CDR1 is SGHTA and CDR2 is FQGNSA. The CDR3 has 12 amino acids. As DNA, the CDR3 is TGTGCCAGCAGCATACAGGGAGACACCATATATTTT. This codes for CASSIQGDTIYF.

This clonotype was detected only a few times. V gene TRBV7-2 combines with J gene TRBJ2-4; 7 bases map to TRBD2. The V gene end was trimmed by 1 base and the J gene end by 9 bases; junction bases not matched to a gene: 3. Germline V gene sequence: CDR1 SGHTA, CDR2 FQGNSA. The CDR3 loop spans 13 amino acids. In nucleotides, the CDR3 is TGTGCCAGCAGCTTAGGGGAGGGAGGCATTCAGTACTTC. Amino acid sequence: CASSLGEGGIQYF.

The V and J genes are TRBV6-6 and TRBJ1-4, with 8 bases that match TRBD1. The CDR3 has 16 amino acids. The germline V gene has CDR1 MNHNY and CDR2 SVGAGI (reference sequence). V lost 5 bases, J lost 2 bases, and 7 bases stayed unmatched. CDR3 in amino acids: CASSPQGARTNEKLFF. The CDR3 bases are TGTGCCAGCAGTCCTCAGGGGGCGCGGACTAATGAAAAACTGTTTTTT.

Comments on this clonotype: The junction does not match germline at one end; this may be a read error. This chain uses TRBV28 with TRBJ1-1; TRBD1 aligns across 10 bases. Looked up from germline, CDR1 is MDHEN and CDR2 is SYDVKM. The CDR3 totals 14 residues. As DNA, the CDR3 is TGCTTATCAACTCCGGGACAGGGGTATACTGAAGCTTTCTTT. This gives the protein CLSTPGQGYTEAFF. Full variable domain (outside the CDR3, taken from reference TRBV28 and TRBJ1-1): DVKVTQSSRYLVKRTGEKVFLECVQDMDHENMFWYRQDPGLGLRLIYFSYDVKMKEKGDIPEGYSVSREKKERFSLILESASTNQTSMYLCLSTPGQGYTEAFFGQGTRLTVV.

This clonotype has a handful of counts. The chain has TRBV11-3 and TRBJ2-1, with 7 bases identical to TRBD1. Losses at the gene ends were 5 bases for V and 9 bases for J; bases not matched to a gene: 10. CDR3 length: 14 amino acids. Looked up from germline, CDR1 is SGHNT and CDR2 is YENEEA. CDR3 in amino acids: CASSRDSSSSEQFF. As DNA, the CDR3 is TGTGCCAGCAGCCGGGACAGCTCTTCTAGTGAGCAGTTCTTC.

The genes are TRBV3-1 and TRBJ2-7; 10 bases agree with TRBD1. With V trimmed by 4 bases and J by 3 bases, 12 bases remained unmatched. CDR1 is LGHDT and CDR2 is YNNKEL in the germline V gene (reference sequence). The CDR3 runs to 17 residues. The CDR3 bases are TGTGCCAGCAGCCGCATACCGGGACAGGGGATAAGCTACGAGCAGTACTTC. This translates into CASSRIPGQGISYEQYF.

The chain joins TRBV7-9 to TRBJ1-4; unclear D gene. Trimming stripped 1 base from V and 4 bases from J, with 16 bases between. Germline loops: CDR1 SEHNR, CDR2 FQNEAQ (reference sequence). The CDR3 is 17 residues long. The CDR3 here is CASSLVGRWGDNEKLFF. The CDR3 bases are TGTGCCAGCAGCTTAGTGGGTCGTTGGGGAGATAATGAAAAACTGTTTTTT.

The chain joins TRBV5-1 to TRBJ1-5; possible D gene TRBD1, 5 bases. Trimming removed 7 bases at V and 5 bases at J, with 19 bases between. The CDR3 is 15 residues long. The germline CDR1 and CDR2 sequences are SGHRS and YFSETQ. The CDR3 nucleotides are TGCGCCAGCCGTAGGGACGCAGGGCCTGATCAGCCCCAGCATTTT. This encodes CASRRDAGPDQPQHF.

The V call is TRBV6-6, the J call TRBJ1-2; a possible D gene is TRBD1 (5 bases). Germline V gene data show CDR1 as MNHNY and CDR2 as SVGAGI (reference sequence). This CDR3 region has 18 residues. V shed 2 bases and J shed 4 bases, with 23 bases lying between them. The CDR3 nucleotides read TGTGCCAGCAGTTACCGTGGGGCCTCAGGGACGGTTAGCTATGGCTACACCTTC. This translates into CASSYRGASGTVSYGYTF.

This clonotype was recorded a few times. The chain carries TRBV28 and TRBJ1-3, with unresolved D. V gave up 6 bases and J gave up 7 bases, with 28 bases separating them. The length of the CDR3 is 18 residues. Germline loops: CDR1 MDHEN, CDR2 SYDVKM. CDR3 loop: CASSPLSSRTANRNTIYF. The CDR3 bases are TGTGCCAGCAGCCCTTTATCTTCCCGGACGGCAAATAGGAACACCATATATTTT.

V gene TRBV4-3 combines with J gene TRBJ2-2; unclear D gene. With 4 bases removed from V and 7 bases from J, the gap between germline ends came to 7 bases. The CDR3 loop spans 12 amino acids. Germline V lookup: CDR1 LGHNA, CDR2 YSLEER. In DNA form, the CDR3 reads TGCGCCAGCAGCCTAAACTACGGGGAGCTGTTTTTT. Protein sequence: CASSLNYGELFF.

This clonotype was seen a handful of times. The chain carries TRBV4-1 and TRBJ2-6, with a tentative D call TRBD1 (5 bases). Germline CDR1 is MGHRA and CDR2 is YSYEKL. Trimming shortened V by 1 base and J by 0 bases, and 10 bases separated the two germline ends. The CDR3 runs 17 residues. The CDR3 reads CASSQGQLTSGANVLTF. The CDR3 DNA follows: TGCGCCAGCAGCCAAGGACAGCTAACCTCTGGGGCCAACGTCCTGACTTTC.

The CDR3 DNA reads as TGTGCCAGCAGTTTAGCGGGGCTTTATCACTACGAGCAGTACTTC. As protein: CASSLAGLYHYEQYF. The gene calls are TRBV6-6 and TRBJ2-7; TRBD2 matches 8 bases. In germline, CDR1 is MNHNY, CDR2 SVGAGI (reference sequence). Trimming took 4 bases from V and 3 from J; bases not matched to a gene: 8. The CDR3 has 15 residues.

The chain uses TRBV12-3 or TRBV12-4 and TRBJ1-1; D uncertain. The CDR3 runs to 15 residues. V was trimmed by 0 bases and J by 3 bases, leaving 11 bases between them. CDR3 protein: CASSLATVGYTEAFF. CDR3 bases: TGTGCCAGCAGTTTAGCGACGGTGGGTTACACTGAAGCTTTCTTT.

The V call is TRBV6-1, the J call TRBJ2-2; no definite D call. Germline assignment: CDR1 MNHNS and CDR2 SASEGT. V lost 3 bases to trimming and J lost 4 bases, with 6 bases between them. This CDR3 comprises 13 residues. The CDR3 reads CASSEQSTGELFF. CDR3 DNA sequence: TGTGCCAGCAGTGAGCAGAGCACCGGGGAGCTGTTTTTT.

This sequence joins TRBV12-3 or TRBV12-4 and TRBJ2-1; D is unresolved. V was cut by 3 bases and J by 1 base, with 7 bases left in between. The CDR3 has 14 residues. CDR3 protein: CASSFGRSYNEQFF. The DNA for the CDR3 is TGTGCCAGCAGTTTCGGGCGGTCCTACAATGAGCAGTTCTTC.

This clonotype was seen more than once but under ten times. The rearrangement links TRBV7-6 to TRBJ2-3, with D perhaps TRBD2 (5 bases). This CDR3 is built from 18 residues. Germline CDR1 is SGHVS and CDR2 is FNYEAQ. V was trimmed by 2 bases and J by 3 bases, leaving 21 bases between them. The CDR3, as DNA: TGTGCCAGCAGCTTAACCCTAACCGGGGTTGCGGGTACAGATACGCAGTATTTT. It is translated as CASSLTLTGVAGTDTQYF.